This T cell receptor beta chain is from a study of human T cells and chemical hapten exposure. Germline-derived CDR1 and CDR2 are MRHNA and SNTAGT. V lost 2 bases and J 5 bases, leaving 5 bases between the germline ends. The CDR3 runs 12 residues. This clonotype was detected ten times or more. One entry per CDR3 protein results from TCRdb running MiXCR on the RACE reads. Among about 60,000 distinct CDR3 sequences listed, about 9% were seen once. Time point here: patch test 1, 2 weeks after DPC sensitization. Documented treatment: therapeutic diphenylcyclopropenone sensitization with weekly scalp DPC. The rearrangement uses TRBV6-4 and TRBJ2-3; D is uncertain. The receptor comes from a woman between 35 and 50 years old with alopecia areata. Some clones in this sample may be carry-over from other donors' samples. The sample in question was whole blood, obtained in connection with sensitization to the hapten diphenylcyclopropenone (DPC). This CDR3 reads CASSDREDTQYF. The CDR3 DNA reads as TGTGCCAGCAGTGACAGGGAAGATACGCAGTATTTT.